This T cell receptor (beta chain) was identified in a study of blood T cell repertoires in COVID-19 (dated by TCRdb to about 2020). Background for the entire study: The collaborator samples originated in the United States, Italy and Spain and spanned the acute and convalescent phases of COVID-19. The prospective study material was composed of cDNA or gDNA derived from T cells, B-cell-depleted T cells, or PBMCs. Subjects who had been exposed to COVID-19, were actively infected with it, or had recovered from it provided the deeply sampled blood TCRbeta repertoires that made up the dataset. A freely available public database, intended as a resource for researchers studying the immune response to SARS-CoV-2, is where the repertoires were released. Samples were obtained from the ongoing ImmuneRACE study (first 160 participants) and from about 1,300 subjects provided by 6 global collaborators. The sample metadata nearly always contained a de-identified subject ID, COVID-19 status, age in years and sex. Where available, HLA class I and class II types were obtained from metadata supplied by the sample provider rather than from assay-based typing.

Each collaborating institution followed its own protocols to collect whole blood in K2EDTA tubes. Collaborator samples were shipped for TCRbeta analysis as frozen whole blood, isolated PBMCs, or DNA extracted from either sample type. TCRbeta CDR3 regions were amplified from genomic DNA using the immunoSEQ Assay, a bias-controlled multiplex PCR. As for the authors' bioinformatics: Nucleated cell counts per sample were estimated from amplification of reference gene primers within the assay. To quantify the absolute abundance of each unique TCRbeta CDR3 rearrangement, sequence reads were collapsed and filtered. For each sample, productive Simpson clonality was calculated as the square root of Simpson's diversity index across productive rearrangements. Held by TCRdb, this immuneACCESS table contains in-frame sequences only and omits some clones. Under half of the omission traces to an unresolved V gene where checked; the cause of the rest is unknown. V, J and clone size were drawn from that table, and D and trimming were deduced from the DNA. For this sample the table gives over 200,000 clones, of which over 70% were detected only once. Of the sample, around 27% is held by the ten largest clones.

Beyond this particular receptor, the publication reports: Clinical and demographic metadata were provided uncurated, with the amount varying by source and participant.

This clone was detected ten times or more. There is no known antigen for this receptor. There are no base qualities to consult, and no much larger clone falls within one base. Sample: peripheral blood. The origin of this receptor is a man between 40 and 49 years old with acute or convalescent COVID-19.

The CDR3 here reads CATLPQGGPQHF. The sequenced DNA: TGTGCCACCCTCCCCCAGGGGGGGCCCCAGCATTTT. The chain was built from TRBV19 and TRBJ1-5, with 7 bases in between that match TRBD1. V lost 10 bases and J lost 9 bases, and the count of bases not matched to a germline gene is 9. The germline V gene (reference sequence) yields LNHDA for CDR1 and SQIVND for CDR2. There are 12 amino acids in the CDR3, from cysteine to phenylalanine inclusive. Only the CDR3 DNA is retained, 36 bases long and in frame from the first base.